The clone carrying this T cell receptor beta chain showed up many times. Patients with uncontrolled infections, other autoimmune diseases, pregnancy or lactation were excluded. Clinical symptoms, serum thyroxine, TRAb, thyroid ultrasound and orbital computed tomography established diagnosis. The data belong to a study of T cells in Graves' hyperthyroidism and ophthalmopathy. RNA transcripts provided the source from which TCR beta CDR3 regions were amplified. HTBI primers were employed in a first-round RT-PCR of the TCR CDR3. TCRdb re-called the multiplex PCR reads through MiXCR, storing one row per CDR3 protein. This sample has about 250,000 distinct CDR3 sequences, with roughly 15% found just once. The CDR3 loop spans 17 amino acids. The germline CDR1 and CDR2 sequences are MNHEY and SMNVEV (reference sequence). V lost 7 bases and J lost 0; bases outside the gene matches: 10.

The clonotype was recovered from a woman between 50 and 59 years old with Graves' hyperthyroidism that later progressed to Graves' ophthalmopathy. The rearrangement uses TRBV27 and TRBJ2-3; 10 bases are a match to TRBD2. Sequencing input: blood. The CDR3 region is CASTPGLAVSSTDTQYF. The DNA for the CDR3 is TGTGCCAGCACGCCAGGACTAGCGGTTTCTAGCACAGATACGCAGTATTTT.